This entry concerns a single TCR beta chain. Its specificity is unknown. This sample is part of a study of monozygotic twins with cystic fibrosis. Findings of the study overall: Monozygotic CF twins shared more identical nucleotide clonotypes than unrelated patients. Low clonality (median around 0.0096) suggested a mostly naive repertoire. J usage was most co-twin-similar in 8 of 16 pairs, V in 13.

CDR1 and CDR2 from the germline V gene are SNHLY and FYNNEI. The CDR3 loop spans 15 amino acids. V lost 5 bases to trimming and J lost 8 bases, with 18 bases between them. Using immunoSEQ multiplex PCR, the repertoire was profiled, and TCRdb retains in-frame clones only, with some absent. The data hold 30,000 to 45,000 clones, with nearly 85% observed a single time. Input material: blood. The chain combines TRBV2 with TRBJ1-4; a weak D match, TRBD1 (6 bases). This clonotype was obtained from a girl aged 2 to 9 with cystic fibrosis. The DNA of the CDR3 is TGTGCCAGCAGTAGGCAGGGGATTGGTAAAGAAAAACTGTTTTTT. Translated, it gives CASSRQGIGKEKLFF. Drawing the rest from reference TRBV2 and TRBJ1-4, the complete variable domain is EPEVTQTPSHQVTQMGQEVILRCVPISNHLYFYWYRQILGQKVEFLVSFYNNEISEKSEIFDDQFSVERPDGSNFTLKIRSTKLEDSAMYFCASSRQGIGKEKLFFGSGTQLSVL.